These T cell receptor beta chains were read from a single sample in a study of cytomegalovirus exposure and HLA in healthy donors. TCRdb's copy holds only in-frame clones and misses some; the assay was immunoSEQ multiplex PCR. This table holds about 89,000 clones, less than 65% found once. Sequenced material: PBMCs. Every receptor here comes from a woman younger than 45 in good health and CMV-seronegative. The CDR3 runs from the conserved cysteine through the conserved F or W. The D gene is left open where the match is weak. A row's size may be missing; if present it is once, few, many or a size class.

TRBV19	.	TRBJ1-2	TRBD1	CASRTGEGYGYTF	TGTGCCAGTAGGACAGGGGAAGGGTATGGCTACACCTTC
TRBV6-5	once	TRBJ2-3	TRBD1	CASSYGGQLTDTQYF	TGTGCCAGCAGTTACGGGGGACAGTTAACAGATACGCAGTATTTT
TRBV5-6	.	TRBJ1-1	.	CASSGVQRDRGTEAFF	TGTGCCAGCAGCGGGGTCCAACGGGACCGGGGGACTGAAGCTTTCTTT
TRBV5-1	.	TRBJ2-4	TRBD1	CASSWGQGVAKNIQYF	TGCGCCAGCAGCTGGGGACAGGGAGTAGCCAAAAACATTCAGTACTTC
TRBV9	.	TRBJ2-2	.	CASSSGFGELFF	TGTGCCAGCAGCTCAGGGTTCGGGGAGCTGTTTTTT
TRBV7-2	.	TRBJ2-3	TRBD2	CASSLAASGSLDTQYF	TGTGCCAGCAGCTTAGCGGCTAGCGGGAGTCTAGATACGCAGTATTTT
TRBV6-1	.	TRBJ1-2	.	CASSEEGRWDYGYTF	TGTGCCAGCAGTGAGGAAGGCAGGTGGGACTATGGCTACACCTTC
TRBV6-6	.	TRBJ2-7	.	CASSPRGTYEQYF	TGTGCCAGCAGTCCCAGGGGAACCTACGAGCAGTACTTC
TRBV2	.	TRBJ2-7	.	CAGSQQGTEQYF	TGTGCCGGCAGTCAACAGGGAACCGAGCAGTACTTC
TRBV5-1	.	TRBJ1-2	.	CASSFGQIYGYTF	TGCGCCAGCAGCTTTGGTCAGATCTATGGCTACACCTTC
TRBV19	.	TRBJ2-4	.	CASRTDSRNIQYF	TGTGCCAGTAGAACGGACAGCCGGAACATTCAGTACTTC
TRBV27	few	TRBJ2-1	.	CASSSMTGYNEQFF	TGTGCCAGCAGTTCTATGACAGGCTACAATGAGCAGTTCTTC
TRBV20-1	.	TRBJ1-1	.	CSAGQNTEAFF	TGCAGTGCCGGACAGAACACTGAAGCTTTCTTT
TRBV30	.	TRBJ2-1	TRBD2	CAWSPGLAGGSEQFF	TGTGCCTGGAGCCCAGGACTAGCGGGGGGTAGTGAGCAGTTCTTC
TRBV6-4	.	TRBJ1-2	.	CASSDGAGALYGYTF	TGTGCCAGCAGTGACGGGGCAGGGGCCCTCTATGGCTACACCTTC
TRBV10-1	.	TRBJ2-1	.	CASSDSGLLAYNEQFF	TGCGCCAGCAGTGACTCTGGACTGCTAGCGTACAATGAGCAGTTCTTC
TRBV30	.	TRBJ2-6	TRBD1	CAWGQGLGLRGANVLTF	TGTGCCTGGGGACAGGGTTTGGGACTGCGGGGGGCCAACGTCCTGACTTTC
TRBV7-9	.	TRBJ1-5	TRBD1	CASSLAPRGQGIPQPQHF	TGTGCCAGCAGCTTAGCCCCCCGGGGACAGGGGATCCCTCAGCCCCAGCATTTT
TRBV2	.	TRBJ1-1	.	CASPKIGREACTEAFF	TGTGCCAGCCCCAAAATCGGCAGGGAAGCATGCACTGAAGCTTTCTTT
TRBV5-1	.	TRBJ1-1	.	CASSQGSAGGATEAFF	TGCGCCAGCAGCCAAGGGTCGGCGGGGGGGGCAACTGAAGCTTTCTTT
TRBV6-6	.	TRBJ2-5	TRBD1	CASSYSPTGQETQYF	TGTGCCAGCAGTTATTCCCCGACAGGGCAAGAGACCCAGTACTTC
TRBV7-7	.	TRBJ1-3	.	CASSFRTVSGNTIYF	TGTGCCAGCAGCTTCCGGACAGTCTCTGGAAACACCATATATTTT
TRBV7-2	few	TRBJ2-5	.	CASSPVVRAETQYF	TGTGCCAGCAGCCCGGTTGTCAGGGCGGAGACCCAGTACTTC
TRBV5-1	once	TRBJ1-4	TRBD1	CASSYHQPLDRGHEKLFF	TGCGCCAGCAGCTATCATCAACCACTGGACAGGGGACATGAAAAACTGTTTTTT
TRBV2	once	TRBJ2-7	TRBD1	CASRQGISYEQYF	TGTGCCAGTCGACAGGGGATCTCCTACGAGCAGTACTTC
TRBV12-5	.	TRBJ1-1	TRBD1	CASGSPTGVNTEAFF	TGTGCTAGTGGTTCCCCGACAGGGGTAAACACTGAAGCTTTCTTT
TRBV4-3	.	TRBJ2-2	TRBD2	CASSQDLGKRECAGELFF	TGCGCCAGCAGCCAAGATCTCGGTAAGCGGGAGTGTGCCGGGGAGCTGTTTTTT
TRBV5-1	once	TRBJ2-2	.	CASSLADRWGTGELFF	TGCGCCAGCAGCTTGGCCGACAGGTGGGGCACCGGGGAGCTGTTTTTT
TRBV6-5	.	TRBJ2-2	.	CASSYGYFGELFF	TGTGCCAGCAGTTACGGTTACTTCGGGGAGCTGTTTTTT
TRBV28	.	TRBJ1-2	.	CASSLGSRQRRGYTF	TGTGCCAGCAGTTTAGGGTCCCGACAGCGTCGTGGCTACACCTTC
TRBV6-6	.	TRBJ2-5	.	CASSWIQQETQYF	TGTGCCAGCAGTTGGATACAGCAAGAGACCCAGTACTTC
TRBV27	.	TRBJ1-1	TRBD1	CASRRQGNTEAFF	TGTGCCAGCAGAAGACAGGGGAACACTGAAGCTTTCTTT
TRBV6-4	.	TRBJ2-3	TRBD1	CASSLRGQVGDTQYF	TGTGCCAGCAGCTTGAGGGGGCAGGTTGGAGATACGCAGTATTTT
TRBV29-1	.	TRBJ1-2	.	CSVESRGYTF	TGCAGCGTTGAAAGTCGGGGCTACACCTTC
TRBV18	few	TRBJ1-3	.	CASSPRVEFSGNTIYF	TGTGCCAGCTCACCCCGGGTCGAATTCTCTGGAAACACCATATATTTT
TRBV10-3	.	TRBJ2-7	TRBD2	CAISESGLHYEQYF	TGTGCCATCAGTGAGTCGGGACTACACTACGAGCAGTACTTC
TRBV29-1	.	TRBJ2-7	TRBD1	CSVAGTASYEQYF	TGCAGCGTTGCCGGGACAGCGTCCTACGAGCAGTACTTC
TRBV7-8	.	TRBJ1-4	.	CASSQTGIGEKLFF	TGTGCCAGCAGCCAAACAGGGATCGGGGAAAAACTGTTTTTT
TRBV4-1	.	TRBJ1-1	TRBD1	CASTQAGQGGTEAFF	TGCGCCAGCACCCAAGCGGGACAGGGGGGCACTGAAGCTTTCTTT
TRBV6-5	.	TRBJ1-1	TRBD1	CASSTQGEAFF	TGTGCCAGCAGTACTCAGGGGGAGGCTTTCTTT
TRBV30	.	TRBJ1-1	.	CAWSPGGATMNTEAFF	TGTGCCTGGAGTCCCGGCGGGGCTACTATGAACACTGAAGCTTTCTTT
TRBV7-9	.	TRBJ1-1	.	CASSPMGNPNTEAFF	TGTGCCAGCAGCCCGATGGGCAACCCGAACACTGAAGCTTTCTTT
TRBV7-9	.	TRBJ2-7	TRBD1	CASSFTGAPREQYF	TGTGCCAGCAGCTTTACAGGGGCGCCACGGGAGCAGTACTTC
TRBV4-3	.	TRBJ2-1	TRBD2	CASSATSGSSYNEQFF	TGCGCCAGCAGCGCGACTAGCGGAAGCTCCTACAATGAGCAGTTCTTC